This note documents a single T cell receptor beta chain sequence. Its antigen is not identified. This sample is drawn from a study of T cell repertoires in cytomegalovirus infection. Study in general: Public TCR beta signature analysis indicated the presence of both CMV infection and matching HLA type.

TCRdb analysed the reads with MiXCR anew, one entry per CDR3 protein. Of hundreds of thousands of distinct CDR3 sequences listed, approximately 31% are singletons. This receptor was taken from a human donor in good health (CMV status not recorded). Some clones in this sample may be carry-over from other donors' samples. The sample was cultured CD8+ T cells from PBMCs, taken from culture after CMV antigen stimulation.

CDR3 sequence reads: CASSLRGRTADTQYF. The CDR3 DNA is TGTGCCAGCAGCTTGCGAGGTCGGACCGCGGATACGCAGTATTTT. The chain links TRBV5-4 to TRBJ2-3; D not certain. The germline V gene encodes CDR1 SGHNT and CDR2 YYREEE (reference sequence). Deletions cut 1 base from V and 6 bases from J, with 15 bases between. This CDR3 comprises 15 residues.